This T cell receptor beta chain emerged from a study of cytomegalovirus exposure and HLA in healthy donors. Study in general: HLA-typed donors were the source of roughly 80 million unique TCRs held in an early data release.

Of note for this clone: What it binds is not known.

General observations from the study: When analyzed later, a missense DCLRE1C variant was found to be linked to TCR beta V- and J-gene trimming.

Germline V gene data show CDR1 as SGHRS and CDR2 as YFSETQ. Trimming removed 4 bases at V and 4 bases at J, with 15 bases between. The CDR3 has 15 residues. Donors showed nominal health when sampled, although they likely had unrecorded immune exposures. The PCR was carried out with 60 Vbeta primers and 13 Jbeta primers. The data were produced by immunoSEQ multiplex PCR, yet TCRdb's version contains in-frame clones alone and is incomplete. The sample carries about 140,000 clones, approximately 80% recorded once. The sequence came from a young man in good health and CMV-seronegative. The chain joins TRBV5-1 to TRBJ1-3, with D possibly TRBD1 on 5 matching bases. The sample comprised PBMCs. The CDR3, as DNA: TGCGCCAGCAGCCTAACAGGAACTAGCGGAAACACCATATATTTT. Translation: CASSLTGTSGNTIYF. The full variable domain, with the rest looked up from reference TRBV5-1 and TRBJ1-3, is KAGVTQTPRYLIKTRGQQVTLSCSPISGHRSVSWYQQTPGQGLQFLFEYFSETQRNKGNFPGRFSGRQFSNSRSEMNVSTLELGDSALYLCASSLTGTSGNTIYFGEGSWLTVV.